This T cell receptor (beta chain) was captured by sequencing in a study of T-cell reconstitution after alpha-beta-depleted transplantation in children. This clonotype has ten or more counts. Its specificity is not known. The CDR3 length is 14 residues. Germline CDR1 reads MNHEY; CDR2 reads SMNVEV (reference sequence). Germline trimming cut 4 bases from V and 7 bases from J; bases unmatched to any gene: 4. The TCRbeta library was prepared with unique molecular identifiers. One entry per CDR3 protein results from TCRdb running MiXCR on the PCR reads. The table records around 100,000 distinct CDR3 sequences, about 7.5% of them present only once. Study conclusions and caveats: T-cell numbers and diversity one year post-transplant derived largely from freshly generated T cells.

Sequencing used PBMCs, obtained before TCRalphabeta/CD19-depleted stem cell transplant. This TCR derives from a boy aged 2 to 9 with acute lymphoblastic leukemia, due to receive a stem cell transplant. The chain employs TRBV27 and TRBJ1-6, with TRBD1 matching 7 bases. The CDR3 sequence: CASSSAGGNSPLHF. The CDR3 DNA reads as TGTGCCAGCAGTTCGGCAGGGGGGAATTCACCCCTCCACTTT.